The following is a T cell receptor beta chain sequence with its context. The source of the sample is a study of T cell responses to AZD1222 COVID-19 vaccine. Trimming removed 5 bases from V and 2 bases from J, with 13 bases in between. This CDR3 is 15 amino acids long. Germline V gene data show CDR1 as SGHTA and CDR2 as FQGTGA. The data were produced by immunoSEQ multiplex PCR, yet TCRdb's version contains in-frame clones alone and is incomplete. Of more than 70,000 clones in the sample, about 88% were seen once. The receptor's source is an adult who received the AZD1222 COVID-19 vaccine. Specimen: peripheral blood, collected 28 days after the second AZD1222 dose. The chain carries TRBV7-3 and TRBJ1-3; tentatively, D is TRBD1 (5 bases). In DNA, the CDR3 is TGTGCCAGCAGCCTAGGGACGCACCCTGGAAACACCATATATTTT. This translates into CASSLGTHPGNTIYF.